This paragraph covers one TCR beta chain sequence. Produced via immunoSEQ multiplex PCR; TCRdb's table is partial and in-frame only. The sample has around 300,000 clones, around 90% seen once. The entry originates in a study of blood T cell repertoires in COVID-19. Turning to the study itself: Donors in the United States, Italy and Spain gave samples during acute or convalescent COVID-19.

Germline CDR1 is SGDLS and CDR2 is YYNGEE. CDR3 length: 15 amino acids. V lost 4 bases to trimming and J lost 6 bases, with 19 bases between them. The sample was peripheral blood. The TCR originated in a woman between 40 and 55 years old who had recovered from COVID-19. The chain is built from TRBV9 and TRBJ1-2, with D unclear. This CDR3 reads CASSTSTDPLDGYTF. In nucleotides, the CDR3 is TGTGCCAGCAGCACCAGCACAGATCCGTTGGATGGCTACACCTTC.